A selection of T cell receptor beta chains follows, all from one sample in a study of cytomegalovirus exposure and HLA in healthy donors. Method: immunoSEQ multiplex PCR; TCRdb's copy keeps in-frame clones and lacks some. Among 210,000 or so clones listed, more than 65% were seen once. The sequenced sample consisted of PBMCs. The receptors originated from a man younger than 35 in good health and CMV-seronegative. CDR3s include the opening cysteine and the closing phenylalanine or tryptophan. The D gene is left open where the match is weak. Only some rows state a clone size, as once, few, many or a class for expanded clones.

j_gene | abundance | v_gene | d_gene | CDR3nt | CDR3aa
TRBJ2-5 | . | TRBV6-5 | TRBD1 | TGTGCCAGCTCCCTACAGGGGCGCGGGGAGACCCAGTACTTC | CASSLQGRGETQYF
TRBJ2-7 | . | TRBV19 | TRBD2 | TGTGCCAGTAGTCCCGGACTAGCGGGAGGCATCTACGAGCAGTACTTC | CASSPGLAGGIYEQYF
TRBJ1-2 | . | TRBV10-3 | TRBD1 | TGTGCCACCCGACAGGGGGACTATGGCTACACCTTC | CATRQGDYGYTF
TRBJ2-1 | . | TRBV5-1 | TRBD1 | TGCGCCAGCAGCTACTCCGGGACAGCAGGCGATGAGCAGTTCTTC | CASSYSGTAGDEQFF
TRBJ2-3 | . | TRBV30 | TRBD1 | TGTGCCCTATCGCCGGGACAGGGAACAGATACGCAGTATTTT | CALSPGQGTDTQYF
TRBJ2-3 | . | TRBV5-1 | TRBD2 | TGCGCCAGCAGCCCTTTGGGACTAGCGGGCGCAGATACGCAGTATTTT | CASSPLGLAGADTQYF
TRBJ1-4 | . | TRBV5-4 | . | TGTGCCAGCAGCCCTTCTGTGGCAGGGGAAAAACTGTTTTTT | CASSPSVAGEKLFF
TRBJ2-7 | . | TRBV5-1 | . | TGCGCCAGCAGCTCCGGCGGTTTCGAGCAGTACTTC | CASSSGGFEQYF
TRBJ1-5 | . | TRBV6-5 | . | TGTGCCAGCAGGGGGGGAGGAAGCAATCAGCCCCAGCATTTT | CASRGGGSNQPQHF
TRBJ1-5 | . | TRBV12-5 | . | TGTGCTAGTGGCCGGGGGGATCATCAGCCCCAGCATTTT | CASGRGDHQPQHF
TRBJ2-1 | . | TRBV2 | TRBD2 | TGTGCCAGCCGGGCCCGACTAGCGCCCCGCAATGAGCAGTTCTTC | CASRARLAPRNEQFF
TRBJ2-1 | once | TRBV4-2 | TRBD2 | TGTGCCAGCAGCCAAGGTTTAGCGGGGAACTACAATGAGCAGTTCTTC | CASSQGLAGNYNEQFF
TRBJ1-3 | . | TRBV7-9 | . | TGTGCCAGCAGCTTAGGAGGGATTGGAAACACCATATATTTT | CASSLGGIGNTIYF
TRBJ2-7 | once | TRBV7-8 | . | TGTGCCAGCAGCTTAGAGTTGGGCAGGGGATCGACCTACGAGCAGTACTTC | CASSLELGRGSTYEQYF
TRBJ1-4 | . | TRBV2 | . | TGTGCCAGCAGCGACTTTTACAGGGCTAATGAAAAACTGTTTTTT | CASSDFYRANEKLFF
TRBJ2-3 | . | TRBV6-1 | . | TGTGCCAGCAGAGACCCAGACAGGTCGGATACGCAGTATTTT | CASRDPDRSDTQYF
TRBJ1-1 | . | TRBV7-9 | . | TGTGCCAGCAGCCCCAGAGGGGCAGGGGAAGGGGACACTGAAGCTTTCTTT | CASSPRGAGEGDTEAFF
TRBJ2-1 | . | TRBV7-3 | . | TGTGCCAGCAGCTTAAGCGCCTACAATGAGCAGTTCTTC | CASSLSAYNEQFF
TRBJ1-1 | . | TRBV9 | TRBD1 | TGTGCCAGCAGTTTAACAGGGGACACTGAAGCTTTCTTT | CASSLTGDTEAFF
TRBJ2-7 | . | TRBV4-1 | . | TGCGCCAGCAGCCAAGAGGATTACGGTAACAGAGCCTACGAGCAGTACTTC | CASSQEDYGNRAYEQYF
TRBJ2-7 | . | TRBV6-1 | . | TGTGCCAGCGTAGGGAGGATCGGTTACGAGCAGTACTTC | CASVGRIGYEQYF
TRBJ2-5 | . | TRBV2 | TRBD1 | TGTGCCAGCAACGGACCGACAGGGCAAGAGACCCAGTACTTC | CASNGPTGQETQYF
TRBJ2-7 | . | TRBV7-9 | . | TGTGCCAGCAGCTCTCGGGCAGGGGTTGACGAGCAGTACTTC | CASSSRAGVDEQYF
TRBJ2-7 | . | TRBV15 | TRBD2 | TGTGCCACCAGCAGGTCGACTAGCGGATACGAGCAGTACTTC | CATSRSTSGYEQYF
TRBJ2-7 | . | TRBV6-5 | TRBD2 | TGTGCCAGCCAAAGAGAGCGGGAGATAGCCTACGAGCAGTACTTC | CASQREREIAYEQYF
TRBJ1-1 | . | TRBV5-4 | TRBD1 | TGTGCCAGCAGCCCGGACAGGGGAGGGTATACTGAAGCTTTCTTT | CASSPDRGGYTEAFF
TRBJ1-1 | . | TRBV14 | . | TGTGCCAGCAGCCAAGACAGGGCCACTGAAGCTTTCTTT | CASSQDRATEAFF